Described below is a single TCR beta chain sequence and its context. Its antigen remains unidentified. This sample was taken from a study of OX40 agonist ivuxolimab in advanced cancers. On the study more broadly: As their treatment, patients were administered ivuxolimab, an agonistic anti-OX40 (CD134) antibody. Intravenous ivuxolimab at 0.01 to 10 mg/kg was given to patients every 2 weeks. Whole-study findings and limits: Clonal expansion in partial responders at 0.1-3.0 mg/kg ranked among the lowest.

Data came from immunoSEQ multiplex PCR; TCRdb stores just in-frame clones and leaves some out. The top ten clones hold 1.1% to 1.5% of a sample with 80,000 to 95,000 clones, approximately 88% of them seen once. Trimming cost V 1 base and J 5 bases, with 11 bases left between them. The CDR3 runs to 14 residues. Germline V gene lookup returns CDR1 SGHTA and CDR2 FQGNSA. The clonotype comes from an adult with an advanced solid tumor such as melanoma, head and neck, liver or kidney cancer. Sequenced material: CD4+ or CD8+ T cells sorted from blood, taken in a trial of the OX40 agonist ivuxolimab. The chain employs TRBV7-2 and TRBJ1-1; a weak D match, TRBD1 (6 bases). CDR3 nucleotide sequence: TGTGCCAGCAGCTTAGGAGGGGGGCGAACTGAAGCTTTCTTT. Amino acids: CASSLGGGRTEAFF.